This TCR beta chain was found in a study of response to subunit inactivated influenza vaccine. Study-level findings and limits: The authors suggested that every seasonal influenza vaccination recruits few new T cells.

TCRdb used MiXCR to reprocess the RT-PCR reads, holding one entry per CDR3 protein. The data hold 710,000 or so distinct CDR3 sequences, with roughly 14% observed a single time. The CDR3 is 13 residues long. Trimming took off 3 bases at V and 5 bases at J, with 11 bases between the two ends. Worth noting for this clonotype: Its antigen is unknown.

The rearrangement uses TRBV12-3 or TRBV12-4 and TRBJ2-7; TRBD2 might be the D (6 bases). The receptor comes from a man aged 50 to 60 who received an inactivated influenza vaccine. The sequences come from PBMCs from blood, collected 12 days after vaccination. The CDR3 spells CASSFRGSDEQYF. The CDR3 DNA is TGTGCCAGCAGTTTTCGGGGGAGCGACGAGCAGTACTTC.